The 10 T cell receptor beta chains listed next were all sequenced from one sample in a study of CD4 T cells in relation to SARS-CoV-2 and coronaviruses. The antigens for these receptors are not known. Unexposed donor CD4+ T cells date from 2011-2018, before the COVID-19 pandemic. The cells were cultured for about ten days before CD4+ T cells were isolated. TCRdb's copy holds only in-frame clones and misses some; the assay was immunoSEQ multiplex PCR. Found here are about 20,000 clones, 70% to 85% of them singletons; the top ten hold about a sixth. The specimen sequenced was CD4+ T cells from PBMCs, cultured in vitro. Receptor source: a human donor in good health.

The V and J genes are TRBV3-1 (or the pseudogene TRBV3-2) and TRBJ1-1; no clear D gene. The length of the CDR3 is 13 residues. Germline assignment: CDR1 LGHDT and CDR2 YNNKEL (reference sequence). Trimming shortened V by 0 bases and J by 3 bases, and 5 bases separated the two germline ends. The CDR3 protein is CASSQDRHTEAFF. In DNA, the CDR3 is TGTGCCAGCAGCCAAGATCGGCACACTGAAGCTTTCTTT.

The rearrangement joins TRBV13 to TRBJ2-1; 7 nucleotides match TRBD2. The CDR3 is 15 amino acids. Germline V lookup: CDR1 PRHDT, CDR2 FYEKMQ (reference sequence). Trimming cost V 6 bases and J 6 bases; bases outside gene matches: 11. Here the CDR3 DNA reads TGTGCCAGCAGACCCCCCGGGGGGATCGGCAATGAGCAGTTCTTC. It codes for CASRPPGGIGNEQFF.

V usage is TRBV7-2 and J usage is TRBJ2-1; D gene uncertain. Germline CDR1 reads SGHTA; CDR2 reads FQGNSA. Trimming removed 3 bases at V and 7 bases at J, with 10 bases between. The length of the CDR3 is 13 residues. The CDR3 reads CASSFKGVNEQFF. CDR3 coding DNA: TGTGCCAGCAGCTTTAAGGGTGTAAATGAGCAGTTCTTC.

The V and J genes are TRBV5-1 and TRBJ1-5; D unresolved. The CDR3 contains 15 residues. Trimming stripped 4 bases from V and 5 bases from J, with 16 bases between. Germline V CDR1 and CDR2: SGHRS, YFSETQ. CDR3 sequence (DNA): TGCGCCAGCAGCCCTGACAATGGTCGGGATCAGCCCCAGCATTTT. Translating it yields CASSPDNGRDQPQHF.

This chain uses TRBV24-1 with TRBJ2-7; maybe TRBD2 (7 bases). This CDR3 contains 16 residues. CDR1 is KGHDR and CDR2 is SFDVKD in the germline V gene. V lost 1 base to trimming and J lost 3 bases, with 15 bases between them. The CDR3 spells CATSDFCTGTIYEQYF. In DNA form, the CDR3 reads TGTGCCACCAGTGATTTTTGCACAGGGACTATCTACGAGCAGTACTTC.

The V and J genes are TRBV14 and TRBJ1-2; TRBD1 aligns across 9 bases. The junction had 10 bases not matched to a gene; V was cut back by 4 bases and J by 7 bases. The CDR3 totals 15 residues. Germline CDR1 and CDR2: SGHDN and FVKESK. The CDR3 nucleotides read TGTGCCAGCAGCCGATCCACAGGGGGCGTCGGTGGCTACACCTTC. Protein product: CASSRSTGGVGGYTF.

This chain joins TRBV5-1 and TRBJ2-7; TRBD1 or TRBD2 may be the D gene (5 bases each). Trimming stripped 1 base from V and 5 bases from J, with 7 bases between. Germline-derived CDR1 and CDR2 are SGHRS and YFSETQ. The CDR3 is made up of 12 amino acids. The CDR3 nucleotides read TGCGCCAGCAGCTTGCGGGGCGACGAGCAGTACTTC. As protein: CASSLRGDEQYF.

The CDR3 is CASRLNGRDGYTF. Written as DNA, the CDR3 is TGTGCCAGCAGACTAAACGGGCGGGATGGCTACACCTTC. The chain carries TRBV3-1 (or the pseudogene TRBV3-2) and TRBJ1-2; no definite D call. The ends were cut back, 6 bases at V and 6 bases at J, with 14 bases in the middle. CDR3 length: 13 amino acids. Germline CDR1 LGHDT, CDR2 YNNKEL (reference sequence).

The chain joins TRBV7-8 to TRBJ2-7; 13 bases align to TRBD2. Germline trimming cut 1 base from V and 0 bases from J; bases unmatched to any gene: 15. This CDR3 comprises 21 residues. CDR1 SGHVS and CDR2 FQNEAQ come from the germline V gene. The CDR3 nucleotides read TGTGCCAGCAGCTTAGGAAGAGGTCGGACTAGCGGGAGAGGAAGCTCCTACGAGCAGTACTTC. Translation: CASSLGRGRTSGRGSSYEQYF. Full variable domain (remainder filled in from reference TRBV7-8 and TRBJ2-7): GAGVSQSPRYKVAKRGQDVALRCDPISGHVSLFWYQQALGQGPEFLTYFQNEAQLDKSGLPSDRFFAERPEGSVSTLKIQRTQQEDSAVYLCASSLGRGRTSGRGSSYEQYFGPGTRLTVT.

Only a few counts were recorded for this clone. V usage is TRBV11-2 and J usage is TRBJ2-2; no clear D gene. This CDR3 has 14 amino acids. CDR1 SGHAT and CDR2 FQNNGV come from the germline V gene. The V gene lost 4 bases and the J gene lost 4 bases, with 10 bases spanning the gap. CDR3 sequence (DNA): TGTGCCAGCAGCTCGGGCTACCCCACCGGGGAGCTGTTTTTT. Protein: CASSSGYPTGELFF.